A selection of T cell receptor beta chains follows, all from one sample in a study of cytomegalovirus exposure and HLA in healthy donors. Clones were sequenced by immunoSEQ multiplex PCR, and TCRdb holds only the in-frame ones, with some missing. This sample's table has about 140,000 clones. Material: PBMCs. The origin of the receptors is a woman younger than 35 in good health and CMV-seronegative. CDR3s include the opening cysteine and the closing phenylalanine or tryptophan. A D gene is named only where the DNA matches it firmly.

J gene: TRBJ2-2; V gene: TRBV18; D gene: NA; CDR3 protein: CASSSGQFNTGELFF; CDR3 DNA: TGTGCCAGCTCATCAGGACAGTTCAACACCGGGGAGCTGTTTTTT
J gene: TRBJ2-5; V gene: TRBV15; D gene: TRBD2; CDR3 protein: CATRGGKTSYQETQYF; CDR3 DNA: TGTGCCACCAGGGGGGGGAAAACTAGTTACCAAGAGACCCAGTACTTC
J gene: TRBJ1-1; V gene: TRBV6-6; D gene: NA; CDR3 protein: CASRPQGPVAEAFF; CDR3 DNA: TGTGCCAGCAGACCCCAGGGGCCGGTGGCTGAAGCTTTCTTT
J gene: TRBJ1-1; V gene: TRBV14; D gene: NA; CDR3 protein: CASSQGTRDWYTEAFF; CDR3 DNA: TGTGCCAGCAGCCAAGGTACAAGGGACTGGTACACTGAAGCTTTCTTT
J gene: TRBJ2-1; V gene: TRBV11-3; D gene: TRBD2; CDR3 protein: CASSLGSSGTYNEQFF; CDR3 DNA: TGTGCCAGCAGCCTAGGATCTAGCGGGACCTACAATGAGCAGTTCTTC
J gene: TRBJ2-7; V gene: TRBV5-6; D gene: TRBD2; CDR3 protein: CASSYVPVGTSGYEQYF; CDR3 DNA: TGTGCCAGCAGCTATGTGCCCGTGGGGACTAGCGGTTACGAGCAGTACTTC
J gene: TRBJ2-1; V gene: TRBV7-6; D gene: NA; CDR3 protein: CASSLNKNEQFF; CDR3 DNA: TGTGCCAGCAGCTTAAACAAGAATGAGCAGTTCTTC
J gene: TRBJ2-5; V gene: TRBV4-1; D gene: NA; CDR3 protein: CASSQGRQRGGETQYF; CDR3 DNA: TGCGCCAGCAGCCAGGGGAGGCAGAGGGGGGGGGAGACCCAGTACTTC
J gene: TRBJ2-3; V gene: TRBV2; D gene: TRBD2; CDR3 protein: CASSARRGSDTQYF; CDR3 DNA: TGTGCCAGCAGCGCGCGGCGGGGGTCAGATACGCAGTATTTT
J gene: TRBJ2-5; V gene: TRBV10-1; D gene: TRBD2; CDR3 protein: CASSDGSGGAETQYF; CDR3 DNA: TGCGCCAGCAGTGATGGGTCGGGAGGGGCAGAGACCCAGTACTTC
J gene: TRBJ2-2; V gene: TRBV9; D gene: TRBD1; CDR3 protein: CASRTGTANTGELFF; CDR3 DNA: TGTGCCAGCAGAACCGGGACAGCAAACACCGGGGAGCTGTTTTTT
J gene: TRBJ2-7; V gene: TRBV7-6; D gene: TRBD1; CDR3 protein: CASSFDRGGYEQYF; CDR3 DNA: TGTGCCAGCAGCTTCGACAGGGGCGGCTACGAGCAGTACTTC
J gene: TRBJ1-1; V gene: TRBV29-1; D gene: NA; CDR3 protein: CSAGGRGPKNTEAFF; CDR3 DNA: TGCAGCGCGGGGGGGAGGGGACCGAAGAACACTGAAGCTTTCTTT
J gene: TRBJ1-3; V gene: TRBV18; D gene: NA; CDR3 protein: CASSPNSSGNTIYF; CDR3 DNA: TGTGCCAGCTCACCAAACAGCTCTGGAAACACCATATATTTT
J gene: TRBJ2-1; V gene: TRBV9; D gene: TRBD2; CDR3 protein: CASSVTGLAGANEQFF; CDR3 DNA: TGTGCCAGCAGCGTCACGGGACTAGCGGGAGCCAATGAGCAGTTCTTC
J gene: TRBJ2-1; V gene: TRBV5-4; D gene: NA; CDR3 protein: CASSSMDYYNEQFF; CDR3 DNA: TGTGCCAGCAGCTCCATGGACTACTACAATGAGCAGTTCTTC
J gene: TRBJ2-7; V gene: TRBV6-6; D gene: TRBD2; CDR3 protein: CASSISGRPYEQYF; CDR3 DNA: TGTGCCAGCAGTATAAGCGGGAGGCCCTACGAGCAGTACTTC
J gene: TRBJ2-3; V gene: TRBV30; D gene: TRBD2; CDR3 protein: CAWSVRRGRFADTQYF; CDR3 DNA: TGTGCCTGGAGTGTACGGCGCGGGAGGTTCGCAGATACGCAGTATTTT
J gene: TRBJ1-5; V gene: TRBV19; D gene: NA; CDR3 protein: CASSIDHGQLKNQPQHF; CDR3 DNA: TGTGCCAGTAGTATAGACCACGGACAGTTGAAAAATCAGCCCCAGCATTTT
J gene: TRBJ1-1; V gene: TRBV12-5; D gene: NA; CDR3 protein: CASGLADSRELVTEAFF; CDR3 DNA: TGTGCTAGTGGTTTGGCAGATTCGAGGGAGCTCGTCACTGAAGCTTTCTTT
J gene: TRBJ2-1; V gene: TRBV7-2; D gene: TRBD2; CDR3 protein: CASSSSGRTYNEQFF; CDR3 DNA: TGTGCCAGCAGCTCTAGCGGGAGGACCTACAATGAGCAGTTCTTC
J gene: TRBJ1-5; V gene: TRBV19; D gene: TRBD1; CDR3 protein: CASSIVGSGGLNQPQHF; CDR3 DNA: TGTGCCAGTAGTATAGTCGGGTCAGGGGGATTAAATCAGCCCCAGCATTTT
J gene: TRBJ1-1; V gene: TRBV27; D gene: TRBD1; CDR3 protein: CASSSYGTGGGWNTEAFF; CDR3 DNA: TGTGCCAGCAGTTCCTACGGGACAGGGGGCGGTTGGAACACTGAAGCTTTCTTT
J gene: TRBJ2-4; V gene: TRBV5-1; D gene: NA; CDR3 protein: CASSLVGGAGNIQYF; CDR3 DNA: TGCGCCAGCAGCTTGGTAGGGGGAGCTGGAAACATTCAGTACTTC
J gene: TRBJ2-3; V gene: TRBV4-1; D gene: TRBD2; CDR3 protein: CASSPPGLAGADTQYF; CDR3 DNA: TGCGCCAGCAGCCCGCCGGGACTAGCGGGAGCAGATACGCAGTATTTT
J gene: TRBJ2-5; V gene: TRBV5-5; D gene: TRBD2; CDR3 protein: CASSLAGSGSAGETQYF; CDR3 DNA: TGTGCCAGCAGCTTGGCTGGTAGCGGGAGTGCGGGAGAGACCCAGTACTTC
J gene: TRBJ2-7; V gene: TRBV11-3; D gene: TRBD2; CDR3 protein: CASSLQLADNYEQYF; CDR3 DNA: TGTGCCAGCAGCCTACAACTAGCGGATAACTACGAGCAGTACTTC
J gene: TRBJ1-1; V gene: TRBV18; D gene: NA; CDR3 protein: CASSPRVITEAFF; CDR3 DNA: TGTGCCAGCTCACCTAGAGTGATCACTGAAGCTTTCTTT
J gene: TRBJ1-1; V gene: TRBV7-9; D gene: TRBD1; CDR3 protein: CASSPGTGEGTEAFF; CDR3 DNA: TGTGCCAGCAGCCCCGGGACAGGGGAGGGCACTGAAGCTTTCTTT
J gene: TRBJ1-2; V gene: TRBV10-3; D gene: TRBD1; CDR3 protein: CAISESPAGQGPNYGYTF; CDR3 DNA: TGTGCCATCAGTGAGTCCCCAGCGGGACAGGGTCCTAACTATGGCTACACCTTC
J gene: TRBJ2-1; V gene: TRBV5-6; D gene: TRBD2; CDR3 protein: CASSLEREGSYNEQFF; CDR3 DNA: TGTGCCAGCAGCTTGGAGCGGGAGGGCTCCTACAATGAGCAGTTCTTC
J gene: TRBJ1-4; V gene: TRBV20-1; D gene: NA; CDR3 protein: CSATYSEKLFF; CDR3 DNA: TGCAGTGCTACGTATAGTGAAAAACTGTTTTTT
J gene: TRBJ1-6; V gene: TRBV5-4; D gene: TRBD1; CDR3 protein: CASSLTGNNSPLHF; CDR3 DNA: TGTGCCAGCAGCCTGACAGGGAACAATTCACCCCTCCACTTT
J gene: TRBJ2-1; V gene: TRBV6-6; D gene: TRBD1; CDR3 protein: CASSYSRTGGNEQFF; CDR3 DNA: TGTGCCAGCAGTTACTCTCGCACAGGGGGCAATGAGCAGTTCTTC
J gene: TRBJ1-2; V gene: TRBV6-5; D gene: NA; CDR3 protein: CASCGAVYGYTF; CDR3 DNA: TGTGCCAGCTGCGGTGCCGTTTATGGCTACACCTTC
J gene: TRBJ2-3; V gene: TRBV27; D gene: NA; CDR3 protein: CASSFGGRTDTQYF; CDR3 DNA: TGTGCCAGCAGTTTTGGGGGCCGCACAGATACGCAGTATTTT
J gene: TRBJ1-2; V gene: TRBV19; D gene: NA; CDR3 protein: CASSIKVGDGYTF; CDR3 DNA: TGTGCCAGTAGTATTAAGGTTGGAGATGGCTACACCTTC
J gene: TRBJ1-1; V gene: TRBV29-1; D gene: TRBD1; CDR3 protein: CSGGTGVSMNTEAFF; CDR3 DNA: TGCAGCGGGGGGACAGGGGTCTCCATGAACACTGAAGCTTTCTTT
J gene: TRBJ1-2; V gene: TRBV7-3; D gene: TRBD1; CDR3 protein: CASSLDRGGGYTF; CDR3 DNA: TGTGCCAGCAGCCTTGACAGGGGAGGTGGATACACCTTC
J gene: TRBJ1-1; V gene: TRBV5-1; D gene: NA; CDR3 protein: CASSYSRQLNTEAFF; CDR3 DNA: TGCGCCAGCAGCTATTCGAGACAGTTAAACACTGAAGCTTTCTTT
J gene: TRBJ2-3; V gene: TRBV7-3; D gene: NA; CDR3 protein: CASSSDYGRADTQYF; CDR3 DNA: TGTGCCAGCAGCTCTGACTACGGGCGGGCAGATACGCAGTATTTT
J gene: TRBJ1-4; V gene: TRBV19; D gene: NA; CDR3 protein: CASSIDTRVSTNEKLFF; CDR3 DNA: TGTGCCAGTAGTATAGACACGAGGGTTTCAACTAATGAAAAACTGTTTTTT
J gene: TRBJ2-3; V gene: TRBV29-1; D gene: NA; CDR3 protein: CSGTLGATKDTQYF; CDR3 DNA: TGCAGCGGAACACTGGGCGCTACCAAAGATACGCAGTATTTT
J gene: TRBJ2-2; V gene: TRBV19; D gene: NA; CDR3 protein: CASSVGLAGELFF; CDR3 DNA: TGTGCCAGTAGTGTAGGACTTGCCGGGGAGCTGTTTTTT
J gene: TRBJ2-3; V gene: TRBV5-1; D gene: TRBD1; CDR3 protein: CASSGTGGRTDTQYF; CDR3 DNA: TGCGCCAGCAGCGGGACAGGGGGTCGCACAGATACGCAGTATTTT
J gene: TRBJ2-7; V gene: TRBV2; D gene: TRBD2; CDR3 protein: CASSPPGLAGVEQYF; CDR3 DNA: TGTGCCAGCAGTCCCCCTGGACTAGCGGGAGTCGAGCAGTACTTC
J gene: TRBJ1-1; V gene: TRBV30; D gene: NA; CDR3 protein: CAWSADSWNTEAFF; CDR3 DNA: TGTGCCTGGAGTGCCGACAGCTGGAACACTGAAGCTTTCTTT
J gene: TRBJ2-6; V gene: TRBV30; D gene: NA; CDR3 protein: CAWKMPGSGANVLTF; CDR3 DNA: TGTGCCTGGAAAATGCCGGGATCTGGGGCCAACGTCCTGACTTTC
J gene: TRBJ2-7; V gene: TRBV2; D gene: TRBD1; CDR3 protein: CASSGGQGRYEQYF; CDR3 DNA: TGTGCCAGCAGTGGGGGACAGGGACGCTACGAGCAGTACTTC
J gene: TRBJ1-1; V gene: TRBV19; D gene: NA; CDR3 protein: CASSIMVQNTEAFF; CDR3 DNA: TGTGCCAGTAGTATAATGGTACAAAACACTGAAGCTTTCTTT
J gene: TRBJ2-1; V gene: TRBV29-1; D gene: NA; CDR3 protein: CSVLRGASGEQFF; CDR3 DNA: TGCAGCGTTCTCCGGGGGGCGAGCGGTGAGCAGTTCTTC
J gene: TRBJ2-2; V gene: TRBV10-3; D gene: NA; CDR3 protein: CAISTGSGNLNTGELFF; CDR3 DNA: TGTGCCATCAGTACGGGTTCGGGAAACCTGAACACCGGGGAGCTGTTTTTT
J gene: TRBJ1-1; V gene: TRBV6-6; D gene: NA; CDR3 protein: CASSVGQEAFF; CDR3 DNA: TGTGCCAGCAGCGTCGGACAGGAAGCTTTCTTT
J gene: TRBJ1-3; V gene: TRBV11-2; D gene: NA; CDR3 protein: CASSLFRVGNTIYF; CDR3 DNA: TGTGCCAGCAGCTTATTCAGGGTTGGAAACACCATATATTTT
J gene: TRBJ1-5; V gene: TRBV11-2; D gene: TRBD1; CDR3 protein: CASSAGTGDQPQHF; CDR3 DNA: TGTGCCAGCAGCGCCGGGACAGGGGATCAGCCCCAGCATTTT